This entry lists 3 T cell receptor beta chains sequenced from one sample in a study of OX40 agonist ivuxolimab in advanced cancers. Using immunoSEQ multiplex PCR, the repertoire was profiled, and TCRdb retains in-frame clones only, with some absent. The repertoire holds some 70,000 clones, 86% seen once, with around 8.3% in the top ten. Sample: CD4+ or CD8+ T cells sorted from blood, taken in a trial of the OX40 agonist ivuxolimab. These receptors all come from an adult with an advanced solid tumor such as melanoma, head and neck, liver or kidney cancer.

This chain joins TRBV29-1 and TRBJ1-1; 12 nucleotides align to TRBD1. The V segment lost 5 bases and the J segment 1 base; nucleotides outside the gene matches: 5. The germline V gene has CDR1 SQVTM and CDR2 ANQGSEA. The CDR3 has 15 residues. This CDR3 reads CSVTGQGARNTEAFF. As DNA, the CDR3 is TGCAGCGTTACGGGACAGGGGGCGAGGAACACTGAAGCTTTCTTT.

Written as DNA, the CDR3 is TGTGCCAGCACCGAGACCCGAGCAATCTCTGGAAACACCATATATTTT. Translated, it gives CASTETRAISGNTIYF. V usage is TRBV7-6 and J usage is TRBJ1-3; D is unclear. Germline values: CDR1 SGHVS, CDR2 FNYEAQ. CDR3 size: 16 residues. The V and J ends lost 7 bases and 0 bases respectively, with 16 bases between them.

The chain has TRBV5-1 and TRBJ2-2; tentative D call: TRBD2 (5 bases). The CDR3 loop spans 14 amino acids. The V end lost 0 bases, the J end lost 5 bases, and 8 bases lay between the germline ends. The germline V gene has CDR1 SGHRS and CDR2 YFSETQ. The chain's CDR3 is CASSLDTGTGELFF. The CDR3 DNA sequence: TGCGCCAGCAGCTTGGACACGGGGACCGGGGAGCTGTTTTTT.